The clone carrying this T cell receptor (beta chain) was seen more than once but under ten times. These data come from a study of T-cell reconstitution after alpha-beta-depleted transplantation in children. Preparation of the TCRbeta library involved a method that used unique molecular identifiers. TCRdb redid the calling of the PCR reads with MiXCR, one entry per CDR3 protein. The sample records 420,000 or so distinct CDR3 sequences, roughly 11% being singletons. Germline CDR1 is LGHNA and CDR2 is YNFKEQ. This CDR3 comprises 17 residues. V gave up 1 base and J gave up 4 bases; unmatched junction bases: 9.

The clonotype was recovered from a human donor who donated a stem cell graft to a child with acute myeloid leukemia. The rearrangement links TRBV4-2 to TRBJ2-1, with 8 bases fitting TRBD2. The specimen comprised PBMCs from the stem cell graft donor, sampled from the stem cell graft. DNA of the CDR3: TGTGCCAGCAGCCAAGTGCCGGGACTAGAAGGGTACAATGAGCAGTTCTTC. This codes for CASSQVPGLEGYNEQFF.